This T cell receptor (beta chain) comes out of a study of blood T cell repertoires in COVID-19. This clone has only one observation. This CDR3 is built from 13 residues. Germline assignment: CDR1 SNHLY and CDR2 FYNNEI. V shed 8 bases and J shed 6 bases, with 14 bases lying between them. Profiled with immunoSEQ multiplex PCR; TCRdb holds only in-frame clones, not every one. The sample records around 61,000 clones, just over 85% being singletons. Sequencing was carried out using peripheral blood. The genes are TRBV2 and TRBJ1-5; D is undetermined. The sequence was collected from a man aged 45-65 years with active COVID-19. The CDR3 protein is CASQRRASQPQHF. The DNA for the CDR3 is TGTGCCAGCCAACGGAGAGCTAGTCAGCCCCAGCATTTT.